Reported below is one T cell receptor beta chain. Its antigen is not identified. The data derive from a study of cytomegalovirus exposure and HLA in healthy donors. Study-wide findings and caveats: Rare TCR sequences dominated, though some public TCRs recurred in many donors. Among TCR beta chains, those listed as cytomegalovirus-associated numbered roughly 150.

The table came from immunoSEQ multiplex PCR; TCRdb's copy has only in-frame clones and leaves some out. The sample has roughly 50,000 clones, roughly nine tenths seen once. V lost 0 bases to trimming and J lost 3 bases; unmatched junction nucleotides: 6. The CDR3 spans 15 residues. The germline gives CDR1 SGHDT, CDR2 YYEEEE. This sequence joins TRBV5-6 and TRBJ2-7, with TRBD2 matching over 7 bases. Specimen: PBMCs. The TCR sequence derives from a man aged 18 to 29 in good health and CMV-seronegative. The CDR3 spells CASSLVKRDLYEQYF. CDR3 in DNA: TGTGCCAGCAGCTTGGTCAAGCGGGATCTCTACGAGCAGTACTTC. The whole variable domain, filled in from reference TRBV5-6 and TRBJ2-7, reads DAGVTQSPTHLIKTRGQQVTLRCSPKSGHDTVSWYQQALGQGPQFIFQYYEEEERQRGNFPDRFSGHQFPNYSSELNVNALLLGDSALYLCASSLVKRDLYEQYFGPGTRLTVT.